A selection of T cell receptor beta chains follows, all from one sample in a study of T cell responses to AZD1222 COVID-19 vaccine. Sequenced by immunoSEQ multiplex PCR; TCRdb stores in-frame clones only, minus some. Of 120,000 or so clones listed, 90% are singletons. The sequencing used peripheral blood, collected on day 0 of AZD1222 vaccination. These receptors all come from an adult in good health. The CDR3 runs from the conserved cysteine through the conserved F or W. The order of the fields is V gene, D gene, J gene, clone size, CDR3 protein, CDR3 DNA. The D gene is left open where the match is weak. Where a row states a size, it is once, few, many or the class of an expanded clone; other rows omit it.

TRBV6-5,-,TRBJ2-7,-,CASTELSSYEQYF,TGTGCCAGCACGGAGCTCAGCTCCTACGAGCAGTACTTC
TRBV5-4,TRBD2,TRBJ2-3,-,CASSLAGGDTQYF,TGTGCCAGCAGCTTGGCCGGGGGGGATACGCAGTATTTT
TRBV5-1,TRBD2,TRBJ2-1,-,CASSLGGTSGDNEQFF,TGCGCCAGCAGCTTAGGCGGAACTAGCGGGGACAATGAGCAGTTCTTC
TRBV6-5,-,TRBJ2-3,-,CASSSGTPRDTQYF,TGTGCCAGCAGTTCCGGGACACCTAGAGATACGCAGTATTTT
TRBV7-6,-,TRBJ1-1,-,CASKPYDGAGTEAFF,TGTGCCAGCAAACCATACGACGGGGCCGGCACTGAAGCTTTCTTT
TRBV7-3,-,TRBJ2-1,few,CASSRDASSYNEQFF,TGTGCCAGCAGCAGAGACGCAAGCTCCTACAATGAGCAGTTCTTC
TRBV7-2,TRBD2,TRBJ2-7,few,CASSLEGRGDEQYF,TGTGCCAGCAGCTTAGAGGGGAGGGGCGACGAGCAGTACTTC
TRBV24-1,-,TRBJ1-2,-,CATSDPQTGGGYTF,TGTGCCACCAGTGACCCACAAACAGGAGGTGGCTACACCTTC
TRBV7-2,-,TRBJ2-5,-,CASQKTQGRETQYF,TGTGCCAGCCAAAAAACACAGGGAAGAGAGACCCAGTACTTC
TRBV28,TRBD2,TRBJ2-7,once,CASSLLGRAYEQYF,TGTGCCAGCAGTTTATTGGGGAGGGCCTACGAGCAGTACTTC
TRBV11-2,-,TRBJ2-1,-,CASSLVPSRGEQFF,TGTGCCAGCAGCTTAGTTCCTAGCAGGGGTGAGCAGTTCTTC
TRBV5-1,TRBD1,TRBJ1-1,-,CASSTGAMNTEAFF,TGCGCCAGCAGCACAGGGGCCATGAACACTGAAGCTTTCTTT
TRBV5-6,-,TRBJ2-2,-,CASSLVQGPWGNTGELFF,TGTGCCAGCAGCTTGGTTCAGGGCCCATGGGGGAACACCGGGGAGCTGTTTTTT
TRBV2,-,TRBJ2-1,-,CASRPGGDNEQFF,TGTGCCAGCAGGCCCGGAGGGGACAATGAGCAGTTCTTC
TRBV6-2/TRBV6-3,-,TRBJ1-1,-,CASSYRGYAEAFF,TGTGCCAGCAGTTACCGGGGGTACGCTGAAGCTTTCTTT
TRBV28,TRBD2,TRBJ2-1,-,CASSRLAGESYNEQFF,TGTGCCAGCAGTCGACTAGCGGGAGAATCCTACAATGAGCAGTTCTTC
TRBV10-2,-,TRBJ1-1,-,CASSQGRKTEAFF,TGCGCCAGCAGCCAGGGGCGTAAGACTGAAGCTTTCTTT
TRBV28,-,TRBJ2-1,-,CASSLYGGPQTYNEQFF,TGTGCCAGCAGTTTATACGGTGGCCCCCAGACCTACAATGAGCAGTTCTTC